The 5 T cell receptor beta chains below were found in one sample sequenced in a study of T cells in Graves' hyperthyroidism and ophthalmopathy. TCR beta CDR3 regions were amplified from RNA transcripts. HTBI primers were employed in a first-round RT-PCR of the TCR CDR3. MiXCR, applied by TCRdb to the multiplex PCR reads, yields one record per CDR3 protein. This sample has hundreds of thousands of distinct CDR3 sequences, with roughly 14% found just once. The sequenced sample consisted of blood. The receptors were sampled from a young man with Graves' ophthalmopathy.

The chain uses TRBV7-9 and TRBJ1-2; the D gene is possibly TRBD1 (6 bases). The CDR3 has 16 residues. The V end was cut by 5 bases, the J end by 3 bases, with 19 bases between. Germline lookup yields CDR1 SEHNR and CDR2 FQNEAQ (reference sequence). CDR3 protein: CASSNSWGATDYGYTF. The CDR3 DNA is TGTGCCAGCAGCAACAGCTGGGGGGCCACGGACTATGGCTACACCTTC.

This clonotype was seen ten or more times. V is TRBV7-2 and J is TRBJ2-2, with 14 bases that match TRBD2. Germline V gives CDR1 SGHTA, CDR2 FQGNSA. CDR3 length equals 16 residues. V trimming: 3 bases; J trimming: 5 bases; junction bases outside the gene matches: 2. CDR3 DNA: TGTGCCAGCAGCTTCGGACTAGCGGGAGGTACCGGGGAGCTGTTTTTT. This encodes CASSFGLAGGTGELFF.

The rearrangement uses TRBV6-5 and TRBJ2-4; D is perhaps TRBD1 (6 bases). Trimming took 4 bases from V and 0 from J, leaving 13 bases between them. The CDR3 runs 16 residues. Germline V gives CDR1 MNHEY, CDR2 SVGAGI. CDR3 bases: TGTGCCAGCAGTTTCAGGGGAATAGGAGCCAAAAACATTCAGTACTTC. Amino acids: CASSFRGIGAKNIQYF.

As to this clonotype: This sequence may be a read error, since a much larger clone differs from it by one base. The CDR3, as DNA: TGTGCCAGGACGGTGGAGGTGGGGTACAATGAGCAGTTCTTC. It translates to CARTVEVGYNEQFF. The V gene is TRBV2, the J gene TRBJ2-1, with D possibly TRBD2 on 5 matching bases. CDR3 size: 14 residues. V gave up 9 bases and J gave up 4 bases, with 16 bases separating them. The germline V gene encodes CDR1 SNHLY and CDR2 FYNNEI.

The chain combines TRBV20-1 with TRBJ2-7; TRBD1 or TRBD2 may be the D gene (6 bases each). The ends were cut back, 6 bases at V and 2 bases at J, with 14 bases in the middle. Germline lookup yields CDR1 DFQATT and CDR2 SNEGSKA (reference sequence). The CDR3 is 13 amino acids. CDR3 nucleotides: TGCAGTGCCACAGAGGGGGGAACCTACGAGCAGTACTTC. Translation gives CSATEGGTYEQYF.